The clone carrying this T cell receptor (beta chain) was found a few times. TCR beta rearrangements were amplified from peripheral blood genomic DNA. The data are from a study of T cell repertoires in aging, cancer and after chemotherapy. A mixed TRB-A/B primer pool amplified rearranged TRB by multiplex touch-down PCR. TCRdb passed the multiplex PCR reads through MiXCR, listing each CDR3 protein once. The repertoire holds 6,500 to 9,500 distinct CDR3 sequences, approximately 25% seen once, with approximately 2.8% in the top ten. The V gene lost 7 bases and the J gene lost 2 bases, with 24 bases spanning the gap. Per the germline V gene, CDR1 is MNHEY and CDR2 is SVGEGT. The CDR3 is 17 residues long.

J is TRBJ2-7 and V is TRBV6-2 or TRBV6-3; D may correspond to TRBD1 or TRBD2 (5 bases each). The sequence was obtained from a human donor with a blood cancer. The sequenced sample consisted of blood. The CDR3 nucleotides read TGTGCCAGCACCCGAGGGGCGACCCACCGATTTACCTACGAGCAGTACTTC. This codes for CASTRGATHRFTYEQYF.